This TCR beta chain was sequenced in a study of CD8+ T cells in alopecia areata. General observations from the study: Among patients, TCR sharing was less clear than in mice, a difference possibly due in part to HLA diversity in the patient population. Many of the expanded lesional clones endured in scalp and blood while on tofacitinib.

RNA extraction was followed by reverse transcription into cDNA, which acted as the sequencing template. Only in-frame clones appear in the TCRdb table, and some are missing; sequencing was by immunoSEQ multiplex PCR. The table records more than 90,000 clones, around 60% of them present only once. The treatment was: oral pan-JAK inhibitor, 5-10 mg twice daily. The study team obtained lesional scalp punch biopsies and peripheral blood from alopecia areata patients. A note on this clone: Antigen specificity is unknown.

The clonotype was recovered from a human donor with alopecia areata. Sequencing used CD8+ T cells sorted from blood, obtained between weeks 55 and 70, from a patient treated with tofacitinib.

This chain's CDR3 is CASSILTDLRGETQYF. Here the CDR3 DNA reads TGTGCCAGTAGTATTCTGACAGACCTCCGAGGAGAGACCCAGTACTTC. The chain carries TRBV19 and TRBJ2-5; perhaps TRBD1 as D (5 bases). V gave up 3 bases and J gave up 4 bases, with 18 bases separating them. The CDR3 loop spans 16 amino acids. Germline loops: CDR1 LNHDA, CDR2 SQIVND (reference sequence).